The TCR beta chain described here comes from a study of OX40 agonist ivuxolimab in advanced cancers. Study information: Patients received ivuxolimab, an agonistic anti-OX40 (CD134) antibody. Study-level findings and limits: Within 6 weeks, CD4+ and CD8+ blood T cells expanded clonally at 0.1 to 3.0 mg/kg. Averaging showed that CD8+ T cells had more expanded clones than CD4+ did. Those patients achieving a partial response at 0.1-3.0 mg/kg showed among the lowest clonal expansion.

About this clone: The antigen is undetermined.

V was shortened by 1 base and J by 7 bases, with 12 bases between the two germline ends. The CDR3 runs to 14 residues. CDR1 and CDR2 from the germline V gene are LNHDA and SQIVND (reference sequence). Repertoires were generated with immunoSEQ multiplex PCR, while TCRdb's copy carries only in-frame clones and drops some. Here the sample spans tens of thousands of clones, roughly 87% being singletons. The rearrangement joins TRBV19 to TRBJ2-3; D is unclear. The sample was CD4+ or CD8+ T cells sorted from blood, taken in a trial of the OX40 agonist ivuxolimab. This receptor was identified in an adult with an advanced solid tumor such as melanoma, head and neck, liver or kidney cancer. The CDR3 nucleotides read TGTGCCAGTAGTATAGGTACAACGACAAATACGCAGTATTTT. It translates to CASSIGTTTNTQYF.